Shown below are 8 T cell receptor beta chains from a single sample sequenced in a study of T cell responses to AZD1222 COVID-19 vaccine (dated by TCRdb to the early 2020s). Libraries were made using the immunoSEQ multiplex PCR assay. Sourced from immuneACCESS, this table was stored by TCRdb with only in-frame sequences that have V and J called. A share of the clones is absent; for the studies checked, an unresolved V gene accounts for under half, and the remainder has no known explanation. The table for this sample lists over 110,000 clones; 85% to 90% of them were counted only once. The top ten hold about 1.5% of the sample. The sample's time point label, decoded: baseline before first vaccination. The input for sequencing was peripheral blood, taken on day 0 of AZD1222 vaccination. These receptors all come from an adult in good health.

This CDR3 reads CASSLGGTDGNTEAFF. DNA of the CDR3: TGTGCCAGCAGCTTAGGGGGGACAGATGGGAACACTGAAGCTTTCTTT. This chain links TRBV7-2 with TRBJ1-1, with 7 bases aligning to TRBD1. The CDR3 is 16 residues long. The junction had 6 bases not matched to a gene; V was cut back by 1 base and J by 1 base. CDR1 is SGHTA, CDR2 FQGNSA, per germline. The full variable domain, completed using reference TRBV7-2 and TRBJ1-1, is GAGVSQSPSNKVTEKGKDVELRCDPISGHTALYWYRQSLGQGLEFLIYFQGNSAPDKSGLPSDRFSAERTGGSVSTLTIQRTQQEDSAVYLCASSLGGTDGNTEAFFGQGTRLTVV.

The chain recombines TRBV5-4 with TRBJ1-2; 8 nucleotides align to TRBD1. The CDR3 length is 13 residues. Germline V gene lookup returns CDR1 SGHNT and CDR2 YYREEE (reference sequence). Trimming cost V 4 bases and J 2 bases; bases outside gene matches: 1. The DNA for the CDR3 is TGTGCCAGCAGCCGGACAGGGAACTATGGCTACACCTTC. It encodes CASSRTGNYGYTF. The variable domain in full, completed from reference TRBV5-4 and TRBJ1-2, reads ETGVTQSPTHLIKTRGQQVTLRCSSQSGHNTVSWYQQALGQGPQFIFQYYREEENGRGNFPPRFSGLQFPNYSSELNVNALELDDSALYLCASSRTGNYGYTFGSGTRLTVV.

J is TRBJ1-4 and V is TRBV5-6, with a tentative D call TRBD1 (5 bases). CDR1 and CDR2 (germline): SGHDT, YYEEEE. V gave up 4 bases and J gave up 10 bases, with 20 bases separating them. The CDR3 has 15 amino acids. The CDR3, as DNA: TGTGCCAGCAGCAATGCGGGGACCTCTACTCGAAAACTGTTTTTT. It translates to CASSNAGTSTRKLFF.

The rearrangement joins TRBV19 to TRBJ1-5, with D hard to call. V lost 5 bases, J lost 7 bases, and 9 bases lay in between. Looked up from germline, CDR1 is LNHDA and CDR2 is SQIVND (reference sequence). The CDR3 is 12 residues long. CDR3 loop: CASSHSGQPQHF. The CDR3 DNA follows: TGTGCCAGTAGTCACTCGGGGCAGCCCCAGCATTTT.

This clone came up once. CDR3 amino acids: CASSASPLPSREQYF. CDR3 coding DNA: TGTGCCAGCAGCGCCTCCCCTCTCCCCTCTCGCGAGCAGTACTTC. The chain employs TRBV9 and TRBJ2-7; no reliable D call. CDR3 length equals 15 residues. Deletions cut 3 bases from V and 6 bases from J, with 19 bases between. The germline gives CDR1 SGDLS, CDR2 YYNGEE.

This clone was counted once. The chain has TRBV7-9 and TRBJ1-1; 7 bases are a match to TRBD1. This CDR3 comprises 16 residues. V was pared by 4 bases and J by 7 bases, with 15 bases of the junction left unmatched. Germline V gene data show CDR1 as SEHNR and CDR2 as FQNEAQ (reference sequence). CDR3 sequence (DNA): TGTGCCAGCAGCTCCTCGGGACAGTTTTCGTCAGGTGAAGCTTTCTTT. It encodes CASSSSGQFSSGEAFF.

The chain recombines TRBV15 with TRBJ2-1, with no clear D. The germline CDR1 and CDR2 sequences are LNHNV and YYDKDF (reference sequence). The CDR3 is 13 residues long. Trimming pared 5 bases from V and 7 bases from J, leaving 12 bases between. CDR3 in DNA: TGTGCCACCAGCCCCTTAGCCGAGAATGAGCAGTTCTTC. It specifies CATSPLAENEQFF.

J is TRBJ1-6 and V is TRBV27; TRBD1 agrees at 7 bases. This CDR3 spans 15 amino acids. V gave up 2 bases and J gave up 10 bases; unmatched junction bases: 8. Per germline, CDR1 MNHEY and CDR2 SMNVEV (reference sequence). CDR3 sequence reads: CASSLEQGFWSPLHF. The CDR3 bases are TGTGCCAGCAGTTTAGAACAGGGGTTTTGGTCACCCCTCCACTTT.